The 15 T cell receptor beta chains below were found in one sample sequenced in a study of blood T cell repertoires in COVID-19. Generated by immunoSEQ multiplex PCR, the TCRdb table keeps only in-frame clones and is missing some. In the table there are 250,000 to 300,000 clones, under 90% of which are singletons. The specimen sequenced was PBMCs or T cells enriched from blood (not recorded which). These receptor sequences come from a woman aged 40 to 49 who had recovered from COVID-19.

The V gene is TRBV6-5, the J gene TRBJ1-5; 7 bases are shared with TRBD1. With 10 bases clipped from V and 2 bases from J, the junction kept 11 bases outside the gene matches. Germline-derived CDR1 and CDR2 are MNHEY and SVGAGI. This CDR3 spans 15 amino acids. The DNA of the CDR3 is TGTGCCACTCGGGACAGCTTGAGGGGCAATCAGCCCCAGCATTTT. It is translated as CATRDSLRGNQPQHF.

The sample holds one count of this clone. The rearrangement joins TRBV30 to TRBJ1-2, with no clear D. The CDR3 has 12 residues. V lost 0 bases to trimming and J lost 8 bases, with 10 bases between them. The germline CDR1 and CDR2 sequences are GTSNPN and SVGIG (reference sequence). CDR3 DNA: TGTGCCTGGAGTGTGAGACGAGGAGGCTACACCTTC. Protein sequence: CAWSVRRGGYTF. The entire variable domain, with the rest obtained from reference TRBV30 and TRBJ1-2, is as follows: SQTIHQWPATLVQPVGSPLSLECTVEGTSNPNLYWYRQAAGRGLQLLFYSVGIGQISSEVPQNLSASRPQDRQFILSSKKLLLSDSGFYLCAWSVRRGGYTFGSGTRLTVV.

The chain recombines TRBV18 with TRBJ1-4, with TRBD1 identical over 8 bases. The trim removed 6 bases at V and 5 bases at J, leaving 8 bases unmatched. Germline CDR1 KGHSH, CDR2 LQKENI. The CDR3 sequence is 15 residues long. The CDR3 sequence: CASSRQGAANEKLFF. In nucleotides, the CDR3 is TGTGCCAGCTCCCGGCAGGGGGCCGCGAATGAAAAACTGTTTTTT.

CDR3 amino acids: CASSGTGGEKLFF. DNA for the CDR3: TGTGCCAGCAGTGGGACAGGGGGGGAAAAACTGTTTTTT. This chain uses TRBV2 with TRBJ1-4, with TRBD1 matching over 10 bases. Germline V gene sequence: CDR1 SNHLY, CDR2 FYNNEI. The CDR3 runs to 13 residues. Losses at the gene ends were 4 bases for V and 8 bases for J; bases not matched to a gene: 1.

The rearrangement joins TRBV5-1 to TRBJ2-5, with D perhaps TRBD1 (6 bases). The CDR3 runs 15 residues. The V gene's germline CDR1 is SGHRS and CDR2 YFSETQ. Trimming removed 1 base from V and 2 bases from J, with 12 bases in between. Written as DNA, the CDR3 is TGCGCCAGCAGCTTGCCAGGGGAACTACAAGAGACCCAGTACTTC. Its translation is CASSLPGELQETQYF.

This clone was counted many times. CDR3 nucleotides: TGTGCCAGCAGCTTCGAGACAGGGGGCTATGGCTACACCTTC. This translates into CASSFETGGYGYTF. This chain connects TRBV14 to TRBJ1-2; 9 nucleotides agree with TRBD1. The V gene's germline CDR1 is SGHDN and CDR2 FVKESK. There are 14 residues in the CDR3. The J segment lost 4 bases and the V segment lost 5 bases, leaving 5 bases of the junction unmatched.

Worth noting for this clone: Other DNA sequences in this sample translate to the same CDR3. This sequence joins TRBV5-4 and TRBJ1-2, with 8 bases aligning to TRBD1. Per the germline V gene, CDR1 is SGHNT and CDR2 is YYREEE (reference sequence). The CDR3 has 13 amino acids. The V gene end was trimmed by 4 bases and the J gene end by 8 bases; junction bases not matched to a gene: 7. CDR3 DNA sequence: TGTGCCAGCAGCCTAGGACAGGGAGGGGGCTACACCTTC. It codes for CASSLGQGGGYTF.

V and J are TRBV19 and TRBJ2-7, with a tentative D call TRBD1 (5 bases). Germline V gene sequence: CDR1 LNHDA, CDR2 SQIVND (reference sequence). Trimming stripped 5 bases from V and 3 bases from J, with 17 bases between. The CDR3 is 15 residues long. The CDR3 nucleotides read TGTGCCAGTAGTTTCGGCTCGGCAGGGATCTACGAGCAGTACTTC. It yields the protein CASSFGSAGIYEQYF.

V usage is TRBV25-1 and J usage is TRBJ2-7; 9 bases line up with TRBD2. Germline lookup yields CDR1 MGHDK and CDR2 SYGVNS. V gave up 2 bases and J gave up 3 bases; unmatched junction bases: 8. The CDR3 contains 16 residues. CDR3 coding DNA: TGTGCCAGCAGTGAAAGCCCCGCGGGAGGGTTCTACGAGCAGTACTTC. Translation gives CASSESPAGGFYEQYF.

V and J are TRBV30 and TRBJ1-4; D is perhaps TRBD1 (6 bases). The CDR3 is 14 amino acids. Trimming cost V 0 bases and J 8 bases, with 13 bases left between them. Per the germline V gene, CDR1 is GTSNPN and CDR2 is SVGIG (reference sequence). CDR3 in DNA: TGTGCCTGGAGTGTAGGGGGGGGCCGAGAAAAACTGTTTTTT. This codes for CAWSVGGGREKLFF.

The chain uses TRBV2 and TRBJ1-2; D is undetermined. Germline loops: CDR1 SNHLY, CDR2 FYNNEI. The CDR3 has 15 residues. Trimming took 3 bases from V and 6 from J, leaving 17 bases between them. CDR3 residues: CASSDRGPNDHGYTF. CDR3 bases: TGTGCCAGCAGTGACCGCGGCCCCAACGATCATGGCTACACCTTC. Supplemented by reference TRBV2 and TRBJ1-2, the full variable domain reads EPEVTQTPSHQVTQMGQEVILRCVPISNHLYFYWYRQILGQKVEFLVSFYNNEISEKSEIFDDQFSVERPDGSNFTLKIRSTKLEDSAMYFCASSDRGPNDHGYTFGSGTRLTVV.

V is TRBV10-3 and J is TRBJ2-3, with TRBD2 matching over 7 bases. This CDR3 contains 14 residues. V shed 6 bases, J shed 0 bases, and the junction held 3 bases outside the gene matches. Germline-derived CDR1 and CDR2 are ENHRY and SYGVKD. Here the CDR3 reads CAISLAASTDTQYF. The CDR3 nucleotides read TGTGCCATCAGCCTAGCGGCTAGCACAGATACGCAGTATTTT.

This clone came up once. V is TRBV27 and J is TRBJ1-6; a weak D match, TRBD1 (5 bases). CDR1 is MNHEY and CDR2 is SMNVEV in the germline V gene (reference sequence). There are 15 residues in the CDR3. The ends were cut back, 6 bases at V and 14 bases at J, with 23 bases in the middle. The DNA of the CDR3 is TGTGCCAGCAGCGTTACCCCGGGACTGCGGATCACCCTCCACTTT. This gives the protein CASSVTPGLRITLHF.

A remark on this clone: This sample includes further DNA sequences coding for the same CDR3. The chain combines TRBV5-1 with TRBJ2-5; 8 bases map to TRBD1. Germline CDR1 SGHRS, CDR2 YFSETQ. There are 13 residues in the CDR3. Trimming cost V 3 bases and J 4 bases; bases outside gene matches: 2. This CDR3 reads CASSSGQGETQYF. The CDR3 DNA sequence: TGCGCCAGCAGCTCCGGACAGGGAGAGACCCAGTACTTC.

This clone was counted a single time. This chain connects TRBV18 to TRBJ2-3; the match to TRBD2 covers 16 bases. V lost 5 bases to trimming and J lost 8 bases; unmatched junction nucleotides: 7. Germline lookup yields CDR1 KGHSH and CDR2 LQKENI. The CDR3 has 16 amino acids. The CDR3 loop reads CASSLGTSGGASTQYF. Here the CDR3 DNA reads TGTGCCAGCTCATTAGGGACTAGCGGGGGGGCCTCTACGCAGTATTTT.